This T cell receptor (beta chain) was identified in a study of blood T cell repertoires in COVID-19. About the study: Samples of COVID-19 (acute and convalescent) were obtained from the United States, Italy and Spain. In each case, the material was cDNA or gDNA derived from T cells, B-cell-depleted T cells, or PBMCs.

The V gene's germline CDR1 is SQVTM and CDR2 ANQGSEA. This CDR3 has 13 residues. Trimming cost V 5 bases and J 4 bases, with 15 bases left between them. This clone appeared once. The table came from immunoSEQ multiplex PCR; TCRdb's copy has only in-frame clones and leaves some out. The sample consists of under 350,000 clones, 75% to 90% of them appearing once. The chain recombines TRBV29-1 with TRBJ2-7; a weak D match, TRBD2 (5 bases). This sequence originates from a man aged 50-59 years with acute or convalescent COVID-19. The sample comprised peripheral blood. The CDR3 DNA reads TGCAGCGTTCCAGGACTGGCGGATTACGAGCAGTACTTC. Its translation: CSVPGLADYEQYF.